The 8 T cell receptor beta chains presented below share a single source sample, sequenced in a study of early T cells in non-severe SARS-CoV-2 infection. TCRdb processed the 5' RACE reads anew with MiXCR; each CDR3 protein has one entry. This table holds around 67,000 distinct CDR3 sequences, 12% found once. Sample: whole blood. All receptors derive from an adult who was a healthcare worker with PCR-confirmed SARS-CoV-2 infection or an uninfected control (not recorded which).

Many counts were recorded for this clonotype. The V call is TRBV6-6, the J call TRBJ2-7; D is uncertain. The CDR3 extends over 13 amino acids. V lost 5 bases and J 2 bases, leaving 10 bases between the germline ends. Germline CDR1 reads MNHNY; CDR2 reads SVGAGI (reference sequence). Written as DNA, the CDR3 is TGTGCCAGCAGTCCCGGGTCTACCTACGAGCAGTACTTC. As protein: CASSPGSTYEQYF.

V usage is TRBV6-5 and J usage is TRBJ2-1; 7 positions match TRBD2. The germline gives CDR1 MNHEY, CDR2 SVGAGI. The V segment lost 2 bases and the J segment 0 bases; nucleotides outside the gene matches: 4. This CDR3 has 16 amino acids. CDR3 coding DNA: TGTGCCAGCAGTTACAACGGGAGGATCTCCTACAATGAGCAGTTCTTC. As protein: CASSYNGRISYNEQFF.

This clonotype was seen at least ten times. V usage is TRBV5-1 and J usage is TRBJ2-3; D uncertain. Between the trimmed V and J ends, which lost 4 bases and 3 bases, there was a span of 15 bases. Germline V CDR1 and CDR2: SGHRS, YFSETQ. The CDR3 is 15 residues long. The CDR3 DNA reads TGCGCCAGCAGCAAAGAATTGGGGTTTACAGATACGCAGTATTTT. Translated, it gives CASSKELGFTDTQYF.

This clonotype was counted at least ten times. The V gene is TRBV12-5, the J gene TRBJ2-7; weak D call: TRBD1 (6 bases). Trimming took 4 bases from V and 3 from J, leaving 16 bases between them. The germline V gene encodes CDR1 LGHNT and CDR2 FRNRAP. The CDR3 has 15 amino acids. CDR3 sequence: CASGSSRGPNYEQYF. As DNA, the CDR3 is TGTGCTAGTGGTTCCTCCAGGGGCCCTAACTACGAGCAGTACTTC.

This clonotype was counted ten times or more. The rearrangement links TRBV5-4 to TRBJ2-4, with D hard to call. CDR3 length equals 16 residues. Germline V gene lookup returns CDR1 SGHNT and CDR2 YYREEE (reference sequence). The V end was cut by 2 bases, the J end by 0 bases, with 12 bases between. The CDR3 DNA sequence: TGTGCCAGCAGCTTTTCCAGTTTGATAGCCAAAAACATTCAGTACTTC. This gives the protein CASSFSSLIAKNIQYF. The complete variable domain, with remaining parts taken from reference TRBV5-4 and TRBJ2-4, reads ETGVTQSPTHLIKTRGQQVTLRCSSQSGHNTVSWYQQALGQGPQFIFQYYREEENGRGNFPPRFSGLQFPNYSSELNVNALELDDSALYLCASSFSSLIAKNIQYFGAGTRLSVL.

This clonotype has at least ten counts. Here the CDR3 DNA reads TGTGCCAGCAGTTACGGGGGACAGGCCGACAATGAGCAGTTCTTC. This translates into CASSYGGQADNEQFF. This rearrangement joins TRBV6-2 or TRBV6-3 to TRBJ2-1, with TRBD1 matching 8 bases. The CDR3 contains 15 residues. Trimming cost V 2 bases and J 5 bases; bases outside gene matches: 5. Per the germline V gene, CDR1 is MNHEY and CDR2 is SVGEGT.

This clonotype was detected only a few times. This sequence joins TRBV5-1 and TRBJ1-2; D is ambiguous. This CDR3 comprises 14 residues. The V end was cut by 0 bases, the J end by 3 bases, with 9 bases between. CDR1 and CDR2 from the germline V gene are SGHRS and YFSETQ. Written as DNA, the CDR3 is TGCGCCAGCAGCTTGGTAGGGTATGACTATGGCTACACCTTC. Its protein is CASSLVGYDYGYTF.

This clonotype was picked up many times. This sequence joins TRBV5-1 and TRBJ2-7, with 8 nucleotides matching TRBD1. The CDR3 totals 14 residues. Germline V CDR1 and CDR2: SGHRS, YFSETQ. V trimming: 0 bases; J trimming: 5 bases; junction bases outside the gene matches: 4. The CDR3 sequence is CASSLGQGWNEQYF. In DNA form, the CDR3 reads TGCGCCAGCAGCTTGGGACAGGGGTGGAACGAGCAGTACTTC.